This T cell receptor (beta chain) was recovered during a study of PD-L1 blockade in urothelial cancer. Across the whole study: Each participant's history included 0 to 3 prior chemotherapy regimens. Median T cell yield from tumor specimens was over 1,300 cells. Study conclusions and caveats: Tumor-associated clones in the blood of durable-benefit patients grew more at 3 weeks.

This clone was seen a handful of times. Its cognate antigen is unknown. Generated by immunoSEQ multiplex PCR, the TCRdb table keeps only in-frame clones and is missing some. The sample consists of 35,000 or so clones, about a third of them appearing once. CDR1 is MNHGY and CDR2 is SAAAGT in the germline V gene. V was clipped by 6 bases and J by 6 bases, with 9 bases between them. The CDR3 is 12 amino acids. The V gene is TRBV6-8, the J gene TRBJ2-1; D is unclear. The clonotype comes from a man aged 60-69 years with urothelial cancer. The sample consisted of tumor tissue, taken before atezolizumab (anti-PD-L1) treatment. CDR3 in amino acids: CASSSGFNEQFF. In nucleotides, the CDR3 is TGTGCCAGCAGCTCGGGTTTCAATGAGCAGTTCTTC.